The 8 T cell receptor beta chains presented below share a single source sample, sequenced in a study of CD8+ T cells in alopecia areata. As the sequencing template, cDNA was produced by extracting RNA and reverse transcribing it. Repertoires were generated with immunoSEQ multiplex PCR, while TCRdb's copy carries only in-frame clones and drops some. The table includes over 95,000 clones, approximately 42% detected once. Sequenced: CD4+ T cells sorted from blood. The receptors were gathered from a human donor with alopecia areata.

This clone turned up a few times. The rearrangement links TRBV18 to TRBJ2-7; possible D gene TRBD2, 7 bases. V dropped 2 bases and J dropped 3 bases, with 14 bases sitting between them. Germline CDR1 KGHSH, CDR2 LQKENI. This CDR3 has 15 amino acids. The CDR3 DNA sequence: TGTGCCAGCTCACCAGGGCGGGGGCCGAACTACGAGCAGTACTTC. Translated: CASSPGRGPNYEQYF.

This clone was seen more than once but under ten times. The rearrangement uses TRBV30 and TRBJ2-3; 9 bases are a match to TRBD2. The CDR3 has 14 residues. V was clipped by 4 bases and J by 1 base; unmatched bases: 3. Per the germline V gene, CDR1 is GTSNPN and CDR2 is SVGIG (reference sequence). The CDR3 DNA sequence: TGTGCCTGGACTAGCGGGGTTGGCACAGATACGCAGTATTTT. Amino acids: CAWTSGVGTDTQYF.

For the CDR3, the DNA is TGCGCCAGCAGCCAAGATCACACGGGTGAGGGTGGCTACACCTTC. Translation: CASSQDHTGEGGYTF. This chain links TRBV4-1 with TRBJ1-2; D is uncertain. Germline V gives CDR1 MGHRA, CDR2 YSYEKL. The CDR3 loop spans 15 amino acids. V lost 0 bases and J 7 bases, leaving 15 bases between the germline ends.

The chain combines TRBV5-1 with TRBJ1-2, with D hard to call. V was trimmed by 0 bases and J by 6 bases, leaving 6 bases between them. The CDR3 runs 12 residues. Germline lookup yields CDR1 SGHRS and CDR2 YFSETQ. CDR3 loop: CASSLGRDGYTF. CDR3 nucleotide sequence: TGCGCCAGCAGCTTGGGCCGGGATGGCTACACCTTC. Full variable domain (rest looked up from reference TRBV5-1 and TRBJ1-2): KAGVTQTPRYLIKTRGQQVTLSCSPISGHRSVSWYQQTPGQGLQFLFEYFSETQRNKGNFPGRFSGRQFSNSRSEMNVSTLELGDSALYLCASSLGRDGYTFGSGTRLTVV.

This clone was picked up a small number of times. The gene calls are TRBV14 and TRBJ1-1; no reliable D call. Between the trimmed V and J ends, which lost 5 bases and 0 bases, there was a span of 7 bases. The CDR3 is made up of 13 amino acids. The germline gives CDR1 SGHDN, CDR2 FVKESK. CDR3: CASSVSVNTEAFF. As DNA, the CDR3 is TGTGCCAGCAGCGTTTCGGTGAACACTGAAGCTTTCTTT.

This clone appeared a few times. Here the CDR3 DNA reads TGTGCCACCAGCAGAGGAGGGGGAACAGATACGCAGTATTTT. Its protein product is CATSRGGGTDTQYF. The rearrangement joins TRBV15 to TRBJ2-3; D is possibly TRBD1 (6 bases). Between the trimmed V and J ends, which lost 1 base and 3 bases, there was a span of 8 bases. Germline V gene lookup returns CDR1 LNHNV and CDR2 YYDKDF (reference sequence). The CDR3 is 14 residues long.

This chain connects TRBV7-9 to TRBJ2-7; 8 nucleotides match TRBD2. Looked up from germline, CDR1 is SEHNR and CDR2 is FQNEAQ (reference sequence). CDR3 length: 14 residues. The trim removed 7 bases at V and 4 bases at J, leaving 9 bases unmatched. CDR3 sequence reads: CASTVTSGGYEQYF. CDR3 sequence (DNA): TGTGCCAGCACCGTGACCAGCGGGGGATACGAGCAGTACTTC.

The chain carries TRBV30 and TRBJ1-1, with D unclear. V lost 2 bases and J 4 bases, leaving 8 bases between the germline ends. Per the germline V gene, CDR1 is GTSNPN and CDR2 is SVGIG (reference sequence). This CDR3 is built from 12 residues. The chain's CDR3 is CAWSPGITEAFF. CDR3 DNA: TGTGCCTGGAGTCCGGGAATCACTGAAGCTTTCTTT.